These 21 T cell receptor beta chains were sequenced from one sample in a study of blood T cell repertoires in COVID-19. The data were produced by immunoSEQ multiplex PCR, yet TCRdb's version contains in-frame clones alone and is incomplete. The sample lists some 260,000 clones; around 90% were seen once. The specimen sequenced was PBMCs or T cells enriched from blood (not recorded which). The receptors here all came from a woman aged 25 to 45 with acute COVID-19.

The CDR3 DNA reads as TGTGCCAGTAGTACAGACAGCGTCTCCAATGAAAAACTGTTTTTT. This encodes CASSTDSVSNEKLFF. This chain connects TRBV19 to TRBJ1-4, with D possibly matching TRBD1 (5 bases). CDR1 is LNHDA and CDR2 is SQIVND in the germline V gene (reference sequence). V dropped 4 bases and J dropped 5 bases, with 14 bases sitting between them. CDR3 length equals 15 residues.

The gene calls are TRBV7-9 and TRBJ1-4; 9 bases fit TRBD1. The CDR3 sequence is 15 residues long. Germline V gives CDR1 SEHNR, CDR2 FQNEAQ (reference sequence). With 4 bases clipped from V and 3 bases from J, the junction kept 3 bases outside the gene matches. The CDR3 nucleotides are TGTGCCAGCAGCTCTTGGGACAGGGCTAATGAAAAACTGTTTTTT. It yields the protein CASSSWDRANEKLFF.

This clone was recorded only once. The chain couples TRBV2 to TRBJ1-6; 7 bases agree with TRBD1. J gave up 7 bases and V 6 bases, and 0 bases lay outside the gene matches. The CDR3 is 12 amino acids. CDR1 and CDR2 from the germline V gene are SNHLY and FYNNEI. In DNA, the CDR3 is TGTGCCAGCAGGGGACAGAATTCACCCCTCCACTTT. It translates to CASRGQNSPLHF.

The DNA for the CDR3 is TGTGCCAGTAGTCCAAACCCCGGGACAACGAACACTGAAGCTTTCTTT. It encodes CASSPNPGTTNTEAFF. The rearrangement uses TRBV19 and TRBJ1-1, with D possibly TRBD1 on 6 matching bases. CDR3 length equals 16 residues. Trimming removed 5 bases from V and 1 base from J, with 17 bases in between. Germline CDR1 and CDR2: LNHDA and SQIVND (reference sequence).

CDR3 sequence (DNA): TGTGCCAGCAGCTCCAGCGGGGCCAGGGACACTGAAGCTTTCTTT. This gives the protein CASSSSGARDTEAFF. The chain employs TRBV5-6 and TRBJ1-1; perhaps TRBD1 as D (5 bases). CDR1 SGHDT and CDR2 YYEEEE come from the germline V gene. CDR3 length: 15 amino acids. V was shortened by 3 bases and J by 3 bases, with 15 bases between the two germline ends.

This rearrangement joins TRBV7-8 to TRBJ2-2, with TRBD1 matching 7 bases. The CDR3 covers 14 residues. Germline V lookup: CDR1 SGHVS, CDR2 FQNEAQ. Unmatched junction bases numbered 5, after V lost 8 bases and J lost 2 bases. The CDR3 coding sequence is TGTGCCAGCTTGGGACAGATAAACACCGGGGAGCTGTTTTTT. Residues: CASLGQINTGELFF.

V gene TRBV18 combines with J gene TRBJ1-3; D remains unclear. This CDR3 has 15 amino acids. The V and J ends lost 3 bases and 2 bases respectively, with 11 bases between them. Germline lookup yields CDR1 KGHSH and CDR2 LQKENI. CDR3 region: CASSPRDGTGNTIYF. DNA for the CDR3: TGTGCCAGCTCACCTCGGGATGGCACTGGAAACACCATATATTTT.

This chain links TRBV7-9 with TRBJ1-4; a weak D match, TRBD1 (5 bases). CDR3 size: 13 residues. CDR1 and CDR2 from the germline V gene are SEHNR and FQNEAQ (reference sequence). Trimming left V 3 bases short and J 8 bases short, with 10 bases between. The CDR3 coding sequence is TGTGCCAGCAGCTTCGGAAACAGGGAAAAACTGTTTTTT. It codes for CASSFGNREKLFF.

The chain joins TRBV27 to TRBJ1-1; weak D call: TRBD1 (6 bases). CDR3 length: 14 residues. V dropped 1 base and J dropped 4 bases, with 10 bases sitting between them. Germline CDR1 is MNHEY and CDR2 is SMNVEV (reference sequence). The CDR3 DNA is TGTGCCAGCAGTTTATGGGGGCTGGCCACTGAAGCTTTCTTT. Translation: CASSLWGLATEAFF.

The chain has TRBV13 and TRBJ1-2; 7 bases match TRBD1. Trimming removed 5 bases from V and 3 bases from J; junction bases left unmatched: 9. The CDR3 length is 15 residues. Germline V gene sequence: CDR1 PRHDT, CDR2 FYEKMQ (reference sequence). The CDR3 spells CASSQTDTGDYGYTF. The CDR3 DNA is TGTGCCAGCAGCCAGACTGATACAGGGGACTATGGCTACACCTTC.

The gene calls are TRBV13 and TRBJ2-4; TRBD1 matches at 8 bases. Unmatched junction bases numbered 11, after V lost 5 bases and J lost 2 bases. The CDR3 is made up of 17 amino acids. Germline assignment: CDR1 PRHDT and CDR2 FYEKMQ (reference sequence). The CDR3 coding sequence is TGTGCCAGCAGCACCTGGCAGGGGGCATTAACCAAAAACATTCAGTACTTC. Amino acids: CASSTWQGALTKNIQYF. The whole variable domain, remainder taken from reference TRBV13 and TRBJ2-4, is AAGVIQSPRHLIKEKRETATLKCYPIPRHDTVYWYQQGPGQDPQFLISFYEKMQSDKGSIPDRFSAQQFSDYHSELNMSSLELGDSALYFCASSTWQGALTKNIQYFGAGTRLSVL.

The chain links TRBV28 to TRBJ2-3; 8 bases are a match to TRBD2. There are 15 residues in the CDR3. CDR1 and CDR2 from the germline V gene are MDHEN and SYDVKM. V shed 6 bases and J 1 base; nucleotides not matched to a gene: 6. The CDR3 bases are TGTGCCAGCAGAGCAAGCGGGGGACGCACAGATACGCAGTATTTT. It specifies CASRASGGRTDTQYF.

The chain has TRBV7-3 and TRBJ2-2, with D perhaps matching TRBD1 (5 bases). The germline V gene has CDR1 SGHTA and CDR2 FQGTGA. This CDR3 has 18 amino acids. V lost 5 bases and J lost 4, with 23 bases in between. CDR3 in DNA: TGTGCCAGCAGCCCTCTGGCTGGGGCTAAGGGCATCACCGGGGAGCTGTTTTTT. Protein sequence: CASSPLAGAKGITGELFF.

The CDR3: CASSSTGLGVRNTEAFF. CDR3 nucleotide sequence: TGTGCCAGCAGTTCTACAGGGCTTGGGGTTCGGAACACTGAAGCTTTCTTT. V is TRBV28 and J is TRBJ1-1; D might be TRBD1 (6 bases). The CDR3 contains 17 residues. Trimming pared 4 bases from V and 1 base from J, leaving 19 bases between. Germline V gives CDR1 MDHEN, CDR2 SYDVKM. Filled out from reference TRBV28 and TRBJ1-1, the complete variable domain reads DVKVTQSSRYLVKRTGEKVFLECVQDMDHENMFWYRQDPGLGLRLIYFSYDVKMKEKGDIPEGYSVSREKKERFSLILESASTNQTSMYLCASSSTGLGVRNTEAFFGQGTRLTVV.

V is TRBV27 and J is TRBJ1-1; D perhaps matches TRBD1 (5 bases). Trimming cost V 2 bases and J 11 bases, with 15 bases left between them. The CDR3 runs to 13 residues. Germline CDR1 is MNHEY and CDR2 is SMNVEV (reference sequence). The CDR3 region has the DNA TGTGCCAGCAGTTTAAAGGGATCCCGGGGGGCTTTCTTT. It codes for CASSLKGSRGAFF.

This clone has a handful of counts. The chain carries TRBV3-1 (or the pseudogene TRBV3-2) and TRBJ1-4; 9 bases fit TRBD1. This CDR3 is built from 18 residues. V lost 4 bases to trimming and J lost 8 bases; unmatched junction nucleotides: 17. Germline V gene data show CDR1 as LGHDT and CDR2 as YNNKEL (reference sequence). The CDR3 protein is CASSPTQNPGTGHEKLFF. CDR3 bases: TGTGCCAGCAGCCCAACACAGAACCCGGGGACAGGGCACGAAAAACTGTTTTTT.

This clone came up once. The V and J genes are TRBV5-4 and TRBJ2-1; a weak D match, TRBD2 (6 bases). From germline, CDR1 is SGHNT and CDR2 YYREEE (reference sequence). The CDR3 length is 17 residues. The V and J ends lost 4 bases and 2 bases respectively, with 19 bases between them. This chain's CDR3 is CASSKNKASATYNEQFF. In DNA form, the CDR3 reads TGTGCCAGCAGCAAAAACAAAGCTAGCGCCACCTACAATGAGCAGTTCTTC.

This clone has only one observation. V and J are TRBV7-3 and TRBJ1-1, with 11 bases that match TRBD1. The V segment lost 5 bases and the J segment 5 bases; nucleotides outside the gene matches: 4. The CDR3 is 14 residues long. The germline V gene has CDR1 SGHTA and CDR2 FQGTGA. CDR3 nucleotides: TGTGCCAGCAGCCCGGGGACAGGGGGAACTGAAGCTTTCTTT. Its translation: CASSPGTGGTEAFF.

V and J are TRBV21-1 and TRBJ1-5; the table's D call of TRBD1 was not tested on the DNA. TRBV21-1 is a known pseudogene. The CDR3 contains 15 residues. The CDR3 loop reads CASSSLTGDNQPQHF. The CDR3 nucleotides read TGTGCCAGCAGCTCCCTCACAGGGGACAATCAGCCCCAGCATTTT.

The chain employs TRBV10-3 and TRBJ1-2, with D perhaps TRBD1 (6 bases). The germline CDR1 and CDR2 sequences are ENHRY and SYGVKD. The CDR3 is 14 amino acids. Trimming cost V 3 bases and J 8 bases, with 16 bases left between them. This chain's CDR3 is CAISDRGGENGYTF. Written as DNA, the CDR3 is TGTGCCATCAGTGACCGAGGGGGGGAGAACGGCTACACCTTC.

The rearrangement joins TRBV9 to TRBJ2-7, with a weak D call TRBD1 (6 bases). In germline, CDR1 is SGDLS, CDR2 YYNGEE. The V end lost 0 bases, the J end lost 5 bases, and 21 bases lay between the germline ends. This CDR3 comprises 17 residues. The CDR3 bases are TGTGCCAGCAGCGTAGTGGTAGCGACAGGCCCCCGACACGAGCAGTACTTC. Protein: CASSVVVATGPRHEQYF.